Below are 19 T cell receptor beta chains sequenced from a single sample in a study of blood T cell repertoires in COVID-19. Profiled with immunoSEQ multiplex PCR; TCRdb holds only in-frame clones, not every one. Of hundreds of thousands of clones detected, around 90% appear once; the ten largest clones hold 0.2% to 0.3%. Sequencing used peripheral blood. These receptor sequences come from a woman aged 18-35 years with acute or convalescent COVID-19.

The CDR3 DNA reads as TGTGCCAGTAGTATAGCAGGATTTATACAGGGCTACACCTTC. Its protein is CASSIAGFIQGYTF. J is TRBJ1-2 and V is TRBV19; no firm D call. The CDR3 is made up of 14 amino acids. The ends were cut back, 1 base at V and 8 bases at J, with 14 bases in the middle. Germline V CDR1 and CDR2: LNHDA, SQIVND (reference sequence).

The chain is built from TRBV9 and TRBJ2-7, with a tentative D call TRBD2 (6 bases). Germline V CDR1 and CDR2: SGDLS, YYNGEE. The V end lost 3 bases, the J end lost 7 bases, and 14 bases lay between the germline ends. The CDR3 has 13 residues. Here the CDR3 DNA reads TGTGCCAGCAGCGACACACCTGGAGGGGAGCAGTACTTC. Residues: CASSDTPGGEQYF.

The rearrangement uses TRBV10-1 and TRBJ1-2; D is unclear. Germline loops: CDR1 WNHNN, CDR2 SYGVQD (reference sequence). V lost 7 bases and J lost 7, with 7 bases in between. CDR3 size: 10 residues. Here the CDR3 DNA reads TGCGCCAGCAAGCCTCCTGGCTACACCTTC. Translation gives CASKPPGYTF.

The J gene is TRBJ1-3, the V gene TRBV5-1, with 8 nucleotides matching TRBD1. Germline-derived CDR1 and CDR2 are SGHRS and YFSETQ. V shed 0 bases and J 5 bases; nucleotides not matched to a gene: 4. CDR3 length equals 15 residues. The CDR3 DNA follows: TGCGCCAGCAGCTTGGCCATCAGGGGGCGAAACACCATATATTTT. This sequence encodes CASSLAIRGRNTIYF.

This clone came up once. This chain links TRBV19 with TRBJ2-7, with a possible D match to TRBD2 (6 bases). The CDR3 runs to 14 residues. V lost 3 bases and J 5 bases, leaving 14 bases between the germline ends. Germline loops: CDR1 LNHDA, CDR2 SQIVND (reference sequence). The CDR3 sequence is CASSMEGKGHEQYF. The CDR3 DNA sequence: TGTGCCAGTAGTATGGAGGGTAAAGGGCACGAGCAGTACTTC. The entire variable domain, with the rest obtained from reference TRBV19 and TRBJ2-7, is as follows: DGGITQSPKYLFRKEGQNVTLSCEQNLNHDAMYWYRQDPGQGLRLIYYSQIVNDFQKGDIAEGYSVSREKKESFPLTVTSAQKNPTAFYLCASSMEGKGHEQYFGPGTRLTVT.

The chain has TRBV3-1 (or the pseudogene TRBV3-2) and TRBJ1-1; D uncertain. Trimming shortened V by 4 bases and J by 1 base, and 7 bases separated the two germline ends. CDR1 and CDR2 (germline): LGHDT, YNNKEL (reference sequence). The CDR3 totals 13 residues. The CDR3 reads CASSPRQNTEAFF. DNA for the CDR3: TGTGCCAGCAGCCCCCGACAGAACACTGAAGCTTTCTTT.

This sequence joins TRBV6-5 and TRBJ2-3, with 9 bases aligning to TRBD1. Trimming removed 7 bases from V and 2 bases from J; junction bases left unmatched: 7. The CDR3 loop spans 15 amino acids. The germline V gene encodes CDR1 MNHEY and CDR2 SVGAGI. CDR3 residues: CASTQGQGFTDTQYF. CDR3 bases: TGTGCCAGCACCCAGGGACAGGGTTTCACAGATACGCAGTATTTT.

This sequence joins TRBV14 and TRBJ2-2; D not resolved. CDR1 SGHDN and CDR2 FVKESK come from the germline V gene. Trimming left V 0 bases short and J 4 bases short, with 15 bases between. CDR3 size: 17 residues. The DNA for the CDR3 is TGTGCCAGCAGCCAAGAAGAAGGCAAGTGGAGCACCGGGGAGCTGTTTTTT. As protein: CASSQEEGKWSTGELFF.

This chain uses TRBV7-9 with TRBJ1-5, with 7 bases that match TRBD1. Germline V gene data show CDR1 as SEHNR and CDR2 as FQNEAQ (reference sequence). V was clipped by 1 base and J by 11 bases; unmatched bases: 11. The CDR3 is made up of 15 amino acids. The CDR3 bases are TGTGCCAGCAGCTTAGAGGCAGGGGGAGGCACGACCCAGCATTTT. Translating gives CASSLEAGGGTTQHF.

This rearrangement joins TRBV28 to TRBJ2-7; TRBD1 is a possible D gene (5 bases). This CDR3 has 12 residues. V gave up 3 bases and J gave up 5 bases, with 8 bases separating them. Germline V CDR1 and CDR2: MDHEN, SYDVKM. The CDR3 sequence: CASSFQGNEQYF. CDR3 coding DNA: TGTGCCAGCAGTTTTCAGGGTAACGAGCAGTACTTC.

The rearrangement joins TRBV4-1 to TRBJ1-1; D call uncertain. The V gene lost 3 bases and the J gene lost 0 bases, with 11 bases spanning the gap. The CDR3 totals 15 residues. Germline assignment: CDR1 MGHRA and CDR2 YSYEKL. CDR3 DNA: TGCGCCAGCAGCCATGGCCCGGAGCTGAACACTGAAGCTTTCTTT. Its protein is CASSHGPELNTEAFF.

This clone has a handful of counts. The CDR3 DNA reads TGTGCCAGTAGTATTAGCCGAGGGAGGTATGGCTACACCTTC. It translates to CASSISRGRYGYTF. The rearrangement links TRBV19 to TRBJ1-2; no clear D gene. The length of the CDR3 is 14 residues. V gave up 3 bases and J gave up 5 bases, with 13 bases separating them. Germline lookup yields CDR1 LNHDA and CDR2 SQIVND (reference sequence).

The CDR3 protein is CASRRAGGGPSYEQYF. CDR3 sequence (DNA): TGTGCCAGCCGCCGCGCCGGGGGGGGGCCAAGCTACGAGCAGTACTTC. The chain uses TRBV9 and TRBJ2-7, with TRBD2 identical over 8 bases. V lost 7 bases, J lost 3 bases, and 15 bases stayed unmatched. This CDR3 is built from 16 residues. Germline loops: CDR1 SGDLS, CDR2 YYNGEE. Looking up the rest from reference TRBV9 and TRBJ2-7 gives the full variable domain: DSGVTQTPKHLITATGQRVTLRCSPRSGDLSVYWYQQSLDQGLQFLIQYYNGEERAKGNILERFSAQQFPDLHSELNLSSLELGDSALYFCASRRAGGGPSYEQYFGPGTRLTVT.

J is TRBJ1-2 and V is TRBV7-9; D is perhaps TRBD1 (5 bases). Germline V CDR1 and CDR2: SEHNR, FQNEAQ (reference sequence). The CDR3 runs 15 residues. The V and J ends lost 2 bases and 4 bases respectively, with 14 bases between them. CDR3 loop: CASSLIGGILYGYTF. The CDR3 region has the DNA TGTGCCAGCAGCTTAATTGGGGGGATCCTCTATGGCTACACCTTC.

This chain joins TRBV6-5 and TRBJ2-1; the D gene is possibly TRBD2 (5 bases). Between the trimmed V and J ends, which lost 2 bases and 7 bases, there was a span of 6 bases. There are 12 residues in the CDR3. CDR1 and CDR2 (germline): MNHEY, SVGAGI. The CDR3 sequence is CASSYEGNEQFF. CDR3 nucleotides: TGTGCCAGCAGTTACGAGGGAAATGAGCAGTTCTTC.

The chain is built from TRBV18 and TRBJ2-7, with D maybe TRBD1 (6 bases). V shed 3 bases and J shed 0 bases, with 15 bases lying between them. Germline CDR1 is KGHSH and CDR2 is LQKENI. There are 16 residues in the CDR3. CDR3 sequence (DNA): TGTGCCAGCTCACCGGCTGGGGGCCGTAGCTCCTACGAGCAGTACTTC. Its protein is CASSPAGGRSSYEQYF.

CDR3 DNA: TGTGCCAGCAGCCAGGGACAGGGGACCCCCTCGGATGGCTACACCTTC. It yields the protein CASSQGQGTPSDGYTF. The chain recombines TRBV4-2 with TRBJ1-2, with 10 bases fitting TRBD1. This CDR3 region has 16 residues. Germline CDR1 reads LGHNA; CDR2 reads YNFKEQ. V lost 3 bases to trimming and J lost 6 bases; unmatched junction nucleotides: 10.

V gene TRBV3-1 (or the pseudogene TRBV3-2) combines with J gene TRBJ2-2; 8 positions agree with TRBD1. The CDR3 is 16 residues long. Germline lookup yields CDR1 LGHDT and CDR2 YNNKEL (reference sequence). The junction had 7 bases not matched to a gene; V was cut back by 3 bases and J by 4 bases. CDR3 residues: CASSQTGVGSTGELFF. The CDR3 bases are TGTGCCAGCAGCCAGACAGGGGTCGGGAGCACCGGGGAGCTGTTTTTT.

The genes are TRBV10-3 and TRBJ2-7; 7 bases align to TRBD2. Looked up from germline, CDR1 is ENHRY and CDR2 is SYGVKD. This CDR3 contains 14 residues. V lost 2 bases and J lost 3; bases outside the gene matches: 4. CDR3 nucleotides: TGTGCCATCAGTGAGGTGGGGGGGGACTACGAGCAGTACTTC. It yields the protein CAISEVGGDYEQYF.